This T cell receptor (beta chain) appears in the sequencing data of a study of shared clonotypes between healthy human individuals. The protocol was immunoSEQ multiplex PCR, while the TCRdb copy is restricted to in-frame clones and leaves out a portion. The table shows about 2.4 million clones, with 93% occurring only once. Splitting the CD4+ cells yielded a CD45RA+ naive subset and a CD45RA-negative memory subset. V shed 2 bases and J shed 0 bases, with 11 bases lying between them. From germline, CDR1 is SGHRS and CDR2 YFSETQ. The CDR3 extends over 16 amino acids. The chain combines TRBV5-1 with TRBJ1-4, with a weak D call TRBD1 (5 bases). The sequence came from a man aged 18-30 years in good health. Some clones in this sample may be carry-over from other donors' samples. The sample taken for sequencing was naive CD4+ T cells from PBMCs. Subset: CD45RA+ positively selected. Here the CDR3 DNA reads TGCGCCAGCAGCTTAGCAGGGCGGGCAACTAATGAAAAACTGTTTTTT. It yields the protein CASSLAGRATNEKLFF. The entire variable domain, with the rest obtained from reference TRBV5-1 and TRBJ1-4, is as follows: KAGVTQTPRYLIKTRGQQVTLSCSPISGHRSVSWYQQTPGQGLQFLFEYFSETQRNKGNFPGRFSGRQFSNSRSEMNVSTLELGDSALYLCASSLAGRATNEKLFFGSGTQLSVL.